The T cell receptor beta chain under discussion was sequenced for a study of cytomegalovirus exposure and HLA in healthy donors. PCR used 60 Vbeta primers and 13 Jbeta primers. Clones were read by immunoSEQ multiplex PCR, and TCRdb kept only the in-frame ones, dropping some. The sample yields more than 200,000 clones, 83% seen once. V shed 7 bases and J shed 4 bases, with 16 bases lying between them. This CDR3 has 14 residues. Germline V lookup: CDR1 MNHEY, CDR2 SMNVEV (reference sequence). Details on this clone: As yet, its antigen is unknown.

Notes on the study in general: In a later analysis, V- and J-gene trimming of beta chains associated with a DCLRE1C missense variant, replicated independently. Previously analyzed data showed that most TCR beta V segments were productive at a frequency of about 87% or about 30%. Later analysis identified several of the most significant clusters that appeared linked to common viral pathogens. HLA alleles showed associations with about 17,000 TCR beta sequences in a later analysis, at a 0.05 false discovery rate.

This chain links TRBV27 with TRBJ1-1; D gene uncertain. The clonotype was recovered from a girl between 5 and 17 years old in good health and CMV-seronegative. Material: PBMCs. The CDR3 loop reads CASTSQQSSTEAFF. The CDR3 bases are TGTGCCAGCACGTCTCAACAGTCGAGCACTGAAGCTTTCTTT.